This TCR beta chain was captured in a study of beta chain features in type 1 diabetes. Since all of the isolated RNA was reverse transcribed, expressed TCRB transcripts were what got sequenced. Sequencing was performed with immunoSEQ multiplex PCR; in TCRdb, only in-frame clones are kept and a portion is missing. The table has over 120,000 clones, nearly 9.5% seen once. This clone was detected many times. After removal of 4 bases from V and 5 bases from J, the junction contained 12 bases not matched to a gene. Germline V gives CDR1 SGHRS, CDR2 YFSETQ. This CDR3 contains 17 residues. J is TRBJ2-5 and V is TRBV5-1; 12 bases agree with TRBD2. Sequencing input: central memory CD4+ T cells from blood. The origin of this receptor is a man between 18 and 29 years old in good health. CDR3 DNA sequence: TGCGCCAGCAGCCGAACTAGCGGGGGGCCGAACGGGGAGACCCAGTACTTC. It encodes CASSRTSGGPNGETQYF.